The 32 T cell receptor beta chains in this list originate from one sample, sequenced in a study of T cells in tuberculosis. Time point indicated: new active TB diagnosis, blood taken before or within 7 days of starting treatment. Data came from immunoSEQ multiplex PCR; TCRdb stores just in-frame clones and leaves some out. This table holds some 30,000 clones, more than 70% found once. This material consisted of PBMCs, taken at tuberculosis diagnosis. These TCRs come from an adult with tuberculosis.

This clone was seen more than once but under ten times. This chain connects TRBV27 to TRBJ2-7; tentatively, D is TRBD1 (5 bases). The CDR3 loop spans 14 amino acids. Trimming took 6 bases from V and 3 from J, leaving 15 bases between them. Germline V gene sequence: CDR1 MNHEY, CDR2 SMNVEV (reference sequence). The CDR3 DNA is TGTGCCAGCAGCTCCCTGGGGCCTCGCTACGAGCAGTACTTC. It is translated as CASSSLGPRYEQYF.

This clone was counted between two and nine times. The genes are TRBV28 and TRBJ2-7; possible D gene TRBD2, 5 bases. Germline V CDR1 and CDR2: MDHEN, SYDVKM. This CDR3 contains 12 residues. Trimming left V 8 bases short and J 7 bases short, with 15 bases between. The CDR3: CASRPTTGEQYF. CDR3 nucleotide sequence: TGTGCCAGCCGGCCGACCACGGGGGAGCAGTACTTC.

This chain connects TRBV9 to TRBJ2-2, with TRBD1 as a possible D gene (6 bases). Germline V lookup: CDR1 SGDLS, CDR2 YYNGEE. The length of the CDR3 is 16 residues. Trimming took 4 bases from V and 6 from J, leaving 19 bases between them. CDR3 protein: CASSTRSGALPGELFF. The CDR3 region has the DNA TGTGCCAGCAGCACAAGATCAGGGGCCCTACCCGGGGAGCTGTTTTTT.

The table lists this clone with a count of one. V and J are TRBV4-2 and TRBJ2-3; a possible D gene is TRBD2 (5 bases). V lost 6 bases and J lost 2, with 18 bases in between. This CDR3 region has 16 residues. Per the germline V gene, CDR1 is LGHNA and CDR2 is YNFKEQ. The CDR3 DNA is TGTGCCAGCAGTCGGGGTCCGCGGACCAACACAGATACGCAGTATTTT. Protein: CASSRGPRTNTDTQYF.

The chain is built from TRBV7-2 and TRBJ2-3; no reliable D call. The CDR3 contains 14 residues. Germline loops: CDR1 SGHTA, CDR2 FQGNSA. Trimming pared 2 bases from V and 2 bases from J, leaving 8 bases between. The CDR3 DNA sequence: TGTGCCAGCAGCTTACCCCAGATCACAGATACGCAGTATTTT. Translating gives CASSLPQITDTQYF.

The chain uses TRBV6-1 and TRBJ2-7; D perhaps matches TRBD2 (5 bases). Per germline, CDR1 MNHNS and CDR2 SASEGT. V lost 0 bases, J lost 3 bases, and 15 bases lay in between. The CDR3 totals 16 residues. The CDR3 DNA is TGTGCCAGCAGTGAAGCGGGCCAGCGGTCGATCTACGAGCAGTACTTC. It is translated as CASSEAGQRSIYEQYF.

The CDR3, as DNA: TGTGCCAGTAGCATTTGGACAGGGCCCGGAAACACCATATATTTT. Amino acid sequence: CASSIWTGPGNTIYF. This rearrangement joins TRBV19 to TRBJ1-3; 8 bases map to TRBD1. The CDR3 length is 15 residues. With V trimmed by 6 bases and J by 4 bases, 8 bases remained unmatched. Per germline, CDR1 LNHDA and CDR2 SQIVND (reference sequence).

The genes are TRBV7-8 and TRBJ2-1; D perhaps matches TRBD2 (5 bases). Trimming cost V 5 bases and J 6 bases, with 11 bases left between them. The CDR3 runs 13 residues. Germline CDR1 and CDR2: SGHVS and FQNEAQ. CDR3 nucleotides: TGTGCCAGCAGCCCAAATGGACTCAATGAGCAGTTCTTC. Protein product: CASSPNGLNEQFF.

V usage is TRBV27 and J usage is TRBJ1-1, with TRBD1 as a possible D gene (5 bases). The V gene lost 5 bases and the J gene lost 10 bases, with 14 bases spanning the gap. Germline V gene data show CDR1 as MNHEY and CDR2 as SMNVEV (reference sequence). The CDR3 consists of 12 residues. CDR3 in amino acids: CASSPPGGIAFF. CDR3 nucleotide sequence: TGTGCCAGCAGTCCCCCGGGGGGTATAGCTTTCTTT.

This chain's CDR3 is CASSHGAEAFF. The DNA of the CDR3 is TGTGCCAGCAGTCACGGGGCTGAAGCTTTCTTT. The genes are TRBV6-1 and TRBJ1-1; D is unresolved. There are 11 residues in the CDR3. Trimming stripped 5 bases from V and 6 bases from J, with 7 bases between. Per the germline V gene, CDR1 is MNHNS and CDR2 is SASEGT.

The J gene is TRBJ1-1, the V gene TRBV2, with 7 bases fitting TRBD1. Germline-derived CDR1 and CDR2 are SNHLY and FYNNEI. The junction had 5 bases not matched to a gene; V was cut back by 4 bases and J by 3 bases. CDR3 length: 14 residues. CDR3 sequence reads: CASSVRQGDTEAFF. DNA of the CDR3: TGTGCCAGCAGTGTGAGGCAGGGGGACACTGAAGCTTTCTTT.

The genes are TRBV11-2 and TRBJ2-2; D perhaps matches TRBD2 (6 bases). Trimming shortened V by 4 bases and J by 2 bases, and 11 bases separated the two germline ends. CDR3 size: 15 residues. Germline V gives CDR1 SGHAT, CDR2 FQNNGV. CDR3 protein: CASSSGTLNTGELFF. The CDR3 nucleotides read TGTGCCAGCAGCTCCGGGACTCTAAACACCGGGGAGCTGTTTTTT.

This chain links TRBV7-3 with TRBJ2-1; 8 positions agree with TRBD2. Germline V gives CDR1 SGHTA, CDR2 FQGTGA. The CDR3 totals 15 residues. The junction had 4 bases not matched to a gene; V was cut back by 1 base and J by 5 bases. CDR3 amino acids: CASSLKTSDHNEQFF. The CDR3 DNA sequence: TGTGCCAGCAGCTTAAAGACTAGCGACCACAATGAGCAGTTCTTC.

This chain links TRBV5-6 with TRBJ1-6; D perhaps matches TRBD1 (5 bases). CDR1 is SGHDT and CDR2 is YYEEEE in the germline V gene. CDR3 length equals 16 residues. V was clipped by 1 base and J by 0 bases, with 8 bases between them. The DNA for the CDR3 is TGTGCCAGCAGCTTGCGGGGGAGCTCCTATAATTCACCCCTCCACTTT. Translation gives CASSLRGSSYNSPLHF.

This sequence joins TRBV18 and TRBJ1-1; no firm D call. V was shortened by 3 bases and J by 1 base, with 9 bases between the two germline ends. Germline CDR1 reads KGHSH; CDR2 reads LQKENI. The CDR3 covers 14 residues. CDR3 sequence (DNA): TGTGCCAGCTCACCGCCAACAACGAACACTGAAGCTTTCTTT. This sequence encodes CASSPPTTNTEAFF.

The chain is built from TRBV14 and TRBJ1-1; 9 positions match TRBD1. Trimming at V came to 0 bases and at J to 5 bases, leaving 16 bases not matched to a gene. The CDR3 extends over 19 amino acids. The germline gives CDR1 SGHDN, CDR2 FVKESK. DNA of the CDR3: TGTGCCAGCAGCCAAGATCAACACGCTCCCAGGACAGGGGATACTGAAGCTTTCTTT. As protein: CASSQDQHAPRTGDTEAFF.

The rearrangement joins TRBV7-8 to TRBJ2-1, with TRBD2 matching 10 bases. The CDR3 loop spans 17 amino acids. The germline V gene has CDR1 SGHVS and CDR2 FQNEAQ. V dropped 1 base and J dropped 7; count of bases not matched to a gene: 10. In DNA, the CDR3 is TGTGCCAGCAGCTTAGTACCTCTACTAGCGGGGCGGAATGAGCAGTTCTTC. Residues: CASSLVPLLAGRNEQFF. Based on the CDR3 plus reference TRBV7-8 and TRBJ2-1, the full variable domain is GAGVSQSPRYKVAKRGQDVALRCDPISGHVSLFWYQQALGQGPEFLTYFQNEAQLDKSGLPSDRFFAERPEGSVSTLKIQRTQQEDSAVYLCASSLVPLLAGRNEQFFGPGTRLTVL.

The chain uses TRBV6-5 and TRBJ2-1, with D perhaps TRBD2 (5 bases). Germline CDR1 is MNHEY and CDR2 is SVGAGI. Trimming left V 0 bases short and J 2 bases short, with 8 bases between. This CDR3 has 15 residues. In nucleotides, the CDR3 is TGTGCCAGCAGTTACTCACACGGGACCTACAATGAGCAGTTCTTC. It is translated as CASSYSHGTYNEQFF.

The DNA for the CDR3 is TGCGCCAGCAGTGACCCTAGTGTTAATGAGCAGTTCTTC. Its protein is CASSDPSVNEQFF. This sequence joins TRBV10-1 and TRBJ2-1; no reliable D call. Germline values: CDR1 WNHNN, CDR2 SYGVQD (reference sequence). The CDR3 consists of 13 residues. V was clipped by 3 bases and J by 7 bases, with 10 bases between them.

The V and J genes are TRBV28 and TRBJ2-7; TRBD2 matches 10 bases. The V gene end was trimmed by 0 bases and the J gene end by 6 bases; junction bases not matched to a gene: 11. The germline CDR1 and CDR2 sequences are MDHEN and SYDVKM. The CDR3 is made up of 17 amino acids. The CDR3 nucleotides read TGTGCCAGCAGTTTATGGGATGGGCTAGCGGGAGTTAGCGAGCAGTACTTC. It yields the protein CASSLWDGLAGVSEQYF.

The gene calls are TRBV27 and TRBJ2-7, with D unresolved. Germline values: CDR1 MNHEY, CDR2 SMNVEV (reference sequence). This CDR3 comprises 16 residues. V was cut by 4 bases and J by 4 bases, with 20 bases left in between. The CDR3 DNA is TGTGCCAGCAGTTCATTTCAGCGCGGCCTCTCTTACGAGCAGTACTTC. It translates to CASSSFQRGLSYEQYF.

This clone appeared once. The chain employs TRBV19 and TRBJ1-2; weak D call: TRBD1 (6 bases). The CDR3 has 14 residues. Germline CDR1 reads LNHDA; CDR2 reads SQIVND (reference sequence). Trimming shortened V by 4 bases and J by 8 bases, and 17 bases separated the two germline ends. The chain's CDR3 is CASSTDRYYEGYTF. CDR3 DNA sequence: TGTGCCAGTAGTACCGACAGGTACTATGAGGGCTACACCTTC.

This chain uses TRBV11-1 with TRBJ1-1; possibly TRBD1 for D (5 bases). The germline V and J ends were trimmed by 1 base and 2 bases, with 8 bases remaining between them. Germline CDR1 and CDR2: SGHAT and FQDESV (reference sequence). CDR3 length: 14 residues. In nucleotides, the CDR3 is TGTGCCAGCAGCTTAGGGGGCGATAACACTGAAGCTTTCTTT. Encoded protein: CASSLGGDNTEAFF.

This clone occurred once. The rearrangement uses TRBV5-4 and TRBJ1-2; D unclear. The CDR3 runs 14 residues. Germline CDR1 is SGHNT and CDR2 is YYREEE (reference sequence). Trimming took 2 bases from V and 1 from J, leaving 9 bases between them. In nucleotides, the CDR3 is TGTGCCAGCAGCTTCGGTGAGATTAACTATGGCTACACCTTC. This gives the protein CASSFGEINYGYTF. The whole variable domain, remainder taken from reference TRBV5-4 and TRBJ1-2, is ETGVTQSPTHLIKTRGQQVTLRCSSQSGHNTVSWYQQALGQGPQFIFQYYREEENGRGNFPPRFSGLQFPNYSSELNVNALELDDSALYLCASSFGEINYGYTFGSGTRLTVV.

CDR3 residues: CAISERGTEAFF. CDR3 DNA sequence: TGTGCCATCAGTGAAAGGGGCACTGAAGCTTTCTTT. The rearrangement links TRBV10-3 to TRBJ1-1, with TRBD1 as a possible D gene (5 bases). The CDR3 extends over 12 amino acids. Germline CDR1 and CDR2: ENHRY and SYGVKD. V lost 3 bases to trimming and J lost 4 bases, with 6 bases between them.

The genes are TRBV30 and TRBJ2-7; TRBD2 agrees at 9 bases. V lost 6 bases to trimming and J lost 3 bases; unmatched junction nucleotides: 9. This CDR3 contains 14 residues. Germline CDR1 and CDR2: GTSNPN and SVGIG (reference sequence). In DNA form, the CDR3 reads TGTGCCTGCCAACCTAGCGGGGTCGGCTACGAGCAGTACTTC. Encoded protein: CACQPSGVGYEQYF.

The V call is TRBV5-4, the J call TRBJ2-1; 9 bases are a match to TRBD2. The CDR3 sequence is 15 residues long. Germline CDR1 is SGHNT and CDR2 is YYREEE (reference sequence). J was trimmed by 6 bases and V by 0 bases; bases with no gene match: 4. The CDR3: CASSLAPSGVNEQFF. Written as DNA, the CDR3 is TGTGCCAGCAGCTTGGCGCCTAGCGGGGTCAATGAGCAGTTCTTC.

The CDR3 region is CASSGYRGGSTGELFF. For the CDR3, the DNA is TGTGCCAGCAGCGGTTACAGGGGGGGGAGCACCGGGGAGCTGTTTTTT. This chain connects TRBV13 to TRBJ2-2, with D perhaps TRBD1 (8 bases). The germline gives CDR1 PRHDT, CDR2 FYEKMQ (reference sequence). V dropped 5 bases and J dropped 4 bases, with 17 bases sitting between them. The length of the CDR3 is 16 residues.

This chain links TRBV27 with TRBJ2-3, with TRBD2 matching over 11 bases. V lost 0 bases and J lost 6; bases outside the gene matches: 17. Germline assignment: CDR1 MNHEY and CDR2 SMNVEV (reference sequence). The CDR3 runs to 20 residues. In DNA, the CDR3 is TGTGCCAGCAGTTTATCGGTTAGCGGGGGGGCCTTTTTCACGTCCGATACGCAGTATTTT. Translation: CASSLSVSGGAFFTSDTQYF.

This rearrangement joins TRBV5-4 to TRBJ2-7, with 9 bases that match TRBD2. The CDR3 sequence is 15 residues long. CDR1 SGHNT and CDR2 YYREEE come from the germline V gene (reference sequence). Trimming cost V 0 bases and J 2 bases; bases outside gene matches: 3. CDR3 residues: CASSLGGTSPYEQYF. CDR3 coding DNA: TGTGCCAGCAGCTTGGGAGGGACTAGCCCCTACGAGCAGTACTTC.

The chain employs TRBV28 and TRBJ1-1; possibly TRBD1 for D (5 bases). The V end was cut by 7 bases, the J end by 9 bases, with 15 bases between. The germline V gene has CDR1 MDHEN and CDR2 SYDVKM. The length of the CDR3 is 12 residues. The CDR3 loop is CASTYRDFKAFF. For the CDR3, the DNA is TGTGCCAGCACCTACCGGGACTTCAAAGCTTTCTTT.

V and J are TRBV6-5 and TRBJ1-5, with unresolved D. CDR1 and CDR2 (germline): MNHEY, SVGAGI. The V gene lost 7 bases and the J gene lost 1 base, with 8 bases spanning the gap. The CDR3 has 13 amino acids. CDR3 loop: CASIRGSNQPQHF. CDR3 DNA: TGTGCCAGCATCAGAGGGAGCAATCAGCCCCAGCATTTT.